These 20 T cell receptor beta chains originate from one sample sequenced in a study of blood T cell repertoires in COVID-19. Here immunoSEQ multiplex PCR was the method, and the copy in TCRdb shows in-frame clones only, minus some. The sample has approximately 300,000 clones; 87% are singletons. The sequenced material came from peripheral blood. All receptors derive from a woman aged 50 to 60 who had recovered from COVID-19.

The gene calls are TRBV7-2 and TRBJ2-7; 8 nucleotides agree with TRBD2. V was clipped by 1 base and J by 0 bases; unmatched bases: 2. This CDR3 comprises 15 residues. The germline gives CDR1 SGHTA, CDR2 FQGNSA. CDR3 protein: CASSLVAGGSYEQYF. As DNA, the CDR3 is TGTGCCAGCAGCTTAGTGGCGGGGGGCTCCTACGAGCAGTACTTC.

The chain has TRBV21-1 and TRBJ1-5; TRBD1, the table's D call, lacks a check against the DNA. TRBV21-1 is termed a pseudogene. CDR3 size: 20 residues. The CDR3: CASSKKEGTLDRGGNQPQHF. DNA for the CDR3: TGTGCCAGCAGCAAAAAGGAAGGCACCCTAGACAGGGGTGGCAATCAGCCCCAGCATTTT.

The chain is built from TRBV6-5 and TRBJ1-3; a possible D gene is TRBD1 (5 bases). The CDR3 runs to 15 residues. Trimming pared 6 bases from V and 3 bases from J, leaving 15 bases between. Germline CDR1 MNHEY, CDR2 SVGAGI. The CDR3 DNA is TGTGCCAGCAGACCCGGGGGGAGTAGTGGAAACACCATATATTTT. Translated: CASRPGGSSGNTIYF.

The chain combines TRBV9 with TRBJ1-2; D is perhaps TRBD1 (6 bases). The CDR3 sequence is 12 residues long. Between the trimmed V and J ends, which lost 4 bases and 9 bases, there was a span of 13 bases. Germline values: CDR1 SGDLS, CDR2 YYNGEE. Here the CDR3 DNA reads TGTGCCAGCAGCCAACAGGGCCTGAGCTACACCTTC. Its translation: CASSQQGLSYTF.

The chain combines TRBV7-2 with TRBJ2-5; TRBD2 agrees at 7 bases. The germline gives CDR1 SGHTA, CDR2 FQGNSA. J gave up 2 bases and V 10 bases, and 16 bases lay outside the gene matches. This CDR3 contains 16 residues. CDR3 sequence: CATSWGGGLPQETQYF. The CDR3 DNA follows: TGTGCCACCTCATGGGGTGGGGGACTACCTCAAGAGACCCAGTACTTC.

Comment on this clone: At one end the junction does not follow the germline gene, possibly because of a read error. The chain recombines TRBV7-7 with TRBJ2-2; TRBD1 might be the D (6 bases). Germline values: CDR1 SSHAT, CDR2 FNYEAQ (reference sequence). The CDR3 is 16 residues long. The CDR3 sequence is CASSHPQGTDTGELFF. The DNA of the CDR3 is TGTGCTAGCAGCCATCCTCAGGGGACGGACACCGGGGAGCTGTTTTTT.

The chain recombines TRBV5-4 with TRBJ1-2, with 9 positions matching TRBD1. Germline V lookup: CDR1 SGHNT, CDR2 YYREEE (reference sequence). Trimming at V came to 3 bases and at J to 3 bases, leaving 3 bases not matched to a gene. The CDR3 covers 14 residues. CDR3 nucleotide sequence: TGTGCCAGCAGCTGGCGACAGGGGGACTATGGCTACACCTTC. This sequence encodes CASSWRQGDYGYTF.

The rearrangement uses TRBV19 and TRBJ2-7; 8 bases map to TRBD2. The CDR3 length is 14 residues. Germline V lookup: CDR1 LNHDA, CDR2 SQIVND (reference sequence). J gave up 3 bases and V 6 bases, and 7 bases lay outside the gene matches. DNA for the CDR3: TGTGCCAGTAGGCCCGCGGGACTAGTCTACGAGCAGTACTTC. This encodes CASRPAGLVYEQYF.

V is TRBV7-3 and J is TRBJ2-3; a weak D match, TRBD2 (6 bases). V gave up 0 bases and J gave up 1 base, with 14 bases separating them. The germline V gene encodes CDR1 SGHTA and CDR2 FQGTGA. The CDR3 extends over 17 amino acids. The CDR3 spells CASSLTTGEVGTDTQYF. CDR3 DNA: TGTGCCAGCAGCTTAACGACGGGGGAGGTGGGCACAGATACGCAGTATTTT.

J is TRBJ1-1 and V is TRBV5-4; no reliable D call. Trimming took off 0 bases at V and 5 bases at J, with 5 bases between the two ends. Germline CDR1 is SGHNT and CDR2 is YYREEE (reference sequence). The CDR3 loop spans 12 amino acids. CDR3 region: CASSLDQTEAFF. The CDR3 DNA follows: TGTGCCAGCAGCTTGGATCAGACTGAAGCTTTCTTT.

The CDR3 DNA follows: TGTGCCAGTAGTCCTTCCGGGACAGGGAGTTTTGGTTCGAATCAGCCCCAGCATTTT. This codes for CASSPSGTGSFGSNQPQHF. V gene TRBV19 combines with J gene TRBJ1-5; 9 bases fit TRBD1. Germline loops: CDR1 LNHDA, CDR2 SQIVND (reference sequence). The junction had 18 bases not matched to a gene; V was cut back by 5 bases and J by 4 bases. The CDR3 loop spans 19 amino acids.

The V gene is TRBV28, the J gene TRBJ1-5; TRBD1 agrees at 9 bases. CDR3 length: 16 amino acids. Germline CDR1 is MDHEN and CDR2 is SYDVKM. The J segment lost 7 bases and the V segment lost 4 bases, leaving 11 bases of the junction unmatched. CDR3 sequence (DNA): TGTGCCAGCAGTTCGATACTGACAGGGGGGCACCAGCCCCAGCATTTT. This encodes CASSSILTGGHQPQHF.

A few counts support this clone. The V and J genes are TRBV27 and TRBJ1-1; D uncertain. CDR3 size: 13 residues. CDR1 MNHEY and CDR2 SMNVEV come from the germline V gene (reference sequence). V dropped 2 bases and J dropped 1 base, with 5 bases sitting between them. The CDR3 is CASSLGPNTEAFF. The CDR3 DNA reads as TGTGCCAGCAGTTTAGGCCCGAACACTGAAGCTTTCTTT.

The chain is built from TRBV19 and TRBJ1-3, with 9 bases that match TRBD1. Per the germline V gene, CDR1 is LNHDA and CDR2 is SQIVND (reference sequence). V dropped 3 bases and J dropped 6; count of bases not matched to a gene: 3. The CDR3 consists of 14 residues. The CDR3 reads CASSMDRGENTIYF. The CDR3 region has the DNA TGTGCCAGTAGTATGGACAGGGGAGAAAACACCATATATTTT.

The chain is built from TRBV4-1 and TRBJ2-5; D gene unclear. The CDR3 runs 14 residues. V lost 1 base and J 2 bases, leaving 8 bases between the germline ends. Germline values: CDR1 MGHRA, CDR2 YSYEKL. The CDR3 loop is CASSQVTNQETQYF. The CDR3 nucleotides read TGCGCCAGCAGCCAAGTAACAAATCAAGAGACCCAGTACTTC.

V and J are TRBV19 and TRBJ1-4; TRBD1 is a possible D gene (6 bases). Germline lookup yields CDR1 LNHDA and CDR2 SQIVND (reference sequence). V lost 7 bases and J 3 bases, leaving 9 bases between the germline ends. This CDR3 is 13 amino acids long. The CDR3 DNA follows: TGTGCCAGTAACGACAGGCCTAATGAAAAACTGTTTTTT. As protein: CASNDRPNEKLFF.

The J gene is TRBJ2-5, the V gene TRBV7-9; 7 nucleotides line up with TRBD2. Looked up from germline, CDR1 is SEHNR and CDR2 is FQNEAQ (reference sequence). V was clipped by 8 bases and J by 7 bases; unmatched bases: 22. CDR3 length: 17 residues. The CDR3: CASYHGTSVIQRGTQYF. CDR3 sequence (DNA): TGTGCCAGCTACCACGGTACTAGCGTTATCCAAAGGGGGACCCAGTACTTC.

The chain combines TRBV9 with TRBJ2-2; TRBD1 aligns across 7 bases. The V segment lost 2 bases and the J segment 6 bases; nucleotides outside the gene matches: 4. CDR3 length equals 14 residues. Germline values: CDR1 SGDLS, CDR2 YYNGEE. The chain's CDR3 is CASSVTTGSGELFF. The CDR3 region has the DNA TGTGCCAGCAGCGTGACGACAGGGTCCGGGGAGCTGTTTTTT.

The chain is built from TRBV6-4 and TRBJ1-5, with D possibly TRBD1 on 6 matching bases. The CDR3 consists of 16 residues. Germline CDR1 MRHNA, CDR2 SNTAGT. The V gene lost 2 bases and the J gene lost 5 bases, with 16 bases spanning the gap. The CDR3 loop is CASSDGTPGGHQPQHF. The CDR3 nucleotides are TGTGCCAGCAGTGACGGGACACCCGGGGGGCATCAGCCCCAGCATTTT.

The chain recombines TRBV5-1 with TRBJ1-6; tentative D call: TRBD1 (5 bases). CDR1 and CDR2 (germline): SGHRS, YFSETQ. CDR3 size: 15 residues. Between the trimmed V and J ends, which lost 4 bases and 8 bases, there was a span of 16 bases. CDR3 nucleotide sequence: TGCGCCAGCAGCCCGGGACTCTACCGGGATTCACCCCTCCACTTT. Residues: CASSPGLYRDSPLHF.